One and the same sample provided the 29 T cell receptor beta chains below, sequenced in a study of PD-1 blockade in classical Hodgkin lymphoma. Here immunoSEQ multiplex PCR was the method, and the copy in TCRdb shows in-frame clones only, minus some. Of around 23,000 clones in the sample, around 80% were seen once. Regarding time point: cycle 4 day 1 (C4D1), after more than five weeks of nivolumab. Every single patient, without exception, relapsed after autologous stem cell transplantation, and brentuximab vedotin exposure varied. The sequencing here drew on peripheral blood mononuclear cells (PBMCs), taken before the fourth cycle of nivolumab. The source is a human donor with classical Hodgkin lymphoma.

In this sample, this clone turned up a few times. The genes are TRBV4-3 and TRBJ2-3; D unclear. Germline lookup yields CDR1 LGHNA and CDR2 YSLEER. V lost 1 base and J lost 4, with 12 bases in between. This CDR3 is 15 amino acids long. CDR3 sequence: CASSQVWVRADTQYF. The CDR3 nucleotides read TGCGCCAGCAGCCAAGTATGGGTTAGGGCAGATACGCAGTATTTT.

The chain has TRBV9 and TRBJ2-2; 8 bases line up with TRBD1. The V gene end was trimmed by 6 bases and the J gene end by 1 base; junction bases not matched to a gene: 8. Germline V CDR1 and CDR2: SGDLS, YYNGEE. This CDR3 comprises 16 residues. CDR3 in DNA: TGTGCCAGCAAGGATTCGGACAGGGAGAACACCGGGGAGCTGTTTTTT. Residues: CASKDSDRENTGELFF.

V gene TRBV28 combines with J gene TRBJ1-2, with a weak D call TRBD1 (5 bases). This CDR3 has 15 amino acids. The germline V gene encodes CDR1 MDHEN and CDR2 SYDVKM. The V end lost 5 bases, the J end lost 1 base, and 14 bases lay between the germline ends. The CDR3 here is CASSGGGAFNYGYTF. CDR3 sequence (DNA): TGTGCCAGCAGTGGGGGTGGAGCCTTTAACTATGGCTACACCTTC.

The CDR3 nucleotides are TGTGCCAGCAGCTATGGCAGGGTGTCCGGGGAGCTGTTTTTT. This translates into CASSYGRVSGELFF. The chain is built from TRBV5-4 and TRBJ2-2; tentatively, D is TRBD1 (5 bases). The germline V gene encodes CDR1 SGHNT and CDR2 YYREEE (reference sequence). V was shortened by 3 bases and J by 6 bases, with 12 bases between the two germline ends. This CDR3 spans 14 amino acids. The full variable domain, completed using reference TRBV5-4 and TRBJ2-2, is ETGVTQSPTHLIKTRGQQVTLRCSSQSGHNTVSWYQQALGQGPQFIFQYYREEENGRGNFPPRFSGLQFPNYSSELNVNALELDDSALYLCASSYGRVSGELFFGEGSRLTVL.

The chain has TRBV5-6 and TRBJ2-5; no reliable D call. V was shortened by 7 bases and J by 5 bases, with 9 bases between the two germline ends. CDR1 is SGHDT and CDR2 is YYEEEE in the germline V gene. This CDR3 is built from 11 residues. The CDR3 is CASGLTETQYF. CDR3 coding DNA: TGTGCCAGCGGGCTAACTGAGACCCAGTACTTC.

Worth noting for this clone: The germline gene is not matched at one end of the junction; a read error may be the cause. The chain couples TRBV19 to TRBJ1-6; D perhaps matches TRBD1 (6 bases). The CDR3 contains 16 residues. The germline V gene encodes CDR1 LNHDA and CDR2 SQIVND (reference sequence). CDR3 amino acids: CANSPRGSSYNSPLHF. The DNA of the CDR3 is TGTGCCAATAGTCCGAGGGGGAGCTCCTATAATTCACCCCTCCACTTT.

V gene TRBV29-1 combines with J gene TRBJ1-2, with D perhaps TRBD1 (6 bases). CDR3 length equals 14 residues. Germline loops: CDR1 SQVTM, CDR2 ANQGSEA. The V gene lost 6 bases and the J gene lost 4 bases, with 18 bases spanning the gap. This CDR3 is CSVVGTGNVYGYTF. The CDR3 bases are TGCAGCGTGGTGGGTACAGGGAATGTCTATGGCTACACCTTC.

The chain combines TRBV10-3 with TRBJ2-7; perhaps TRBD1 as D (6 bases). The CDR3 consists of 14 residues. With 4 bases removed from V and 1 base from J, the gap between germline ends came to 11 bases. Germline V gene data show CDR1 as ENHRY and CDR2 as SYGVKD. The CDR3 is CAISGRDKSYEQYF. The CDR3 nucleotides are TGTGCCATCAGTGGCCGGGACAAGTCCTACGAGCAGTACTTC.

The chain employs TRBV6-5 and TRBJ2-5; 7 bases fit TRBD2. Germline CDR1 is MNHEY and CDR2 is SVGAGI. The length of the CDR3 is 13 residues. Trimming at V came to 8 bases and at J to 5 bases, leaving 8 bases not matched to a gene. CDR3 residues: CASWREYWETQYF. CDR3 in DNA: TGTGCCAGCTGGCGGGAGTATTGGGAGACCCAGTACTTC.

The chain has TRBV6-1 and TRBJ2-1; TRBD2 agrees at 7 bases. Germline assignment: CDR1 MNHNS and CDR2 SASEGT. Trimming took 1 base from V and 9 from J; bases not matched to a gene: 9. This CDR3 is 15 amino acids long. CDR3 in amino acids: CASSEVTTSRREQFF. DNA of the CDR3: TGTGCCAGCAGTGAAGTTACGACTAGCCGCCGTGAGCAGTTCTTC.

On this clone itself: The junction shows a germline mismatch at one end, possibly a read error. The CDR3, as DNA: TGTGCCAGCAGTCCCCCGGGACTCCTAAAGGATTTT. This encodes CASSPPGLLKDF. This chain links TRBV28 with TRBJ1-3; TRBD1 is a possible D gene (5 bases). CDR1 and CDR2 (germline): MDHEN, SYDVKM. The CDR3 totals 12 residues.

The chain couples TRBV19 to TRBJ2-1; D is ambiguous. V lost 7 bases to trimming and J lost 3 bases, with 16 bases between them. The germline V gene encodes CDR1 LNHDA and CDR2 SQIVND (reference sequence). This CDR3 has 15 amino acids. The DNA of the CDR3 is TGTGCCAGTACCCTAAGAGTGCGGTTCTACAATGAGCAGTTCTTC. Its translation: CASTLRVRFYNEQFF. The full variable domain, with the rest looked up from reference TRBV19 and TRBJ2-1, is DGGITQSPKYLFRKEGQNVTLSCEQNLNHDAMYWYRQDPGQGLRLIYYSQIVNDFQKGDIAEGYSVSREKKESFPLTVTSAQKNPTAFYLCASTLRVRFYNEQFFGPGTRLTVL.

The chain couples TRBV7-9 to TRBJ1-1; 11 positions agree with TRBD1. The CDR3 has 14 amino acids. Trimming removed 1 base from V and 6 bases from J; junction bases left unmatched: 1. Germline V CDR1 and CDR2: SEHNR, FQNEAQ (reference sequence). CDR3 sequence reads: CASSLGTGGSEAFF. Here the CDR3 DNA reads TGTGCCAGCAGCTTAGGGACAGGGGGCTCTGAAGCTTTCTTT. Filled out from reference TRBV7-9 and TRBJ1-1, the complete variable domain reads DTGVSQNPRHKITKRGQNVTFRCDPISEHNRLYWYRQTLGQGPEFLTYFQNEAQLEKSRLLSDRFSAERPKGSFSTLEIQRTEQGDSAMYLCASSLGTGGSEAFFGQGTRLTVV.

Comments on this clone: The same CDR3 is also encoded by other DNA sequences in this sample. The gene calls are TRBV15 and TRBJ2-3; TRBD1 agrees at 7 bases. The CDR3 has 15 residues. V gave up 1 base and J gave up 2 bases; unmatched junction bases: 3. Germline V gene sequence: CDR1 LNHNV, CDR2 YYDKDF (reference sequence). CDR3 loop: CATSRGDRDTDTQYF. In nucleotides, the CDR3 is TGTGCCACCAGCAGAGGAGACAGGGACACAGATACGCAGTATTTT. The complete variable domain, with remaining parts taken from reference TRBV15 and TRBJ2-3, reads DAMVIQNPRYQVTQFGKPVTLSCSQTLNHNVMYWYQQKSSQAPKLLFHYYDKDFNNEADTPDNFQSRRPNTSFCFLDIRSPGLGDTAMYLCATSRGDRDTDTQYFGPGTRLTVL.

The chain combines TRBV6-5 with TRBJ1-5, with unresolved D. The CDR3 totals 13 residues. Looked up from germline, CDR1 is MNHEY and CDR2 is SVGAGI. V shed 6 bases and J shed 9 bases, with 15 bases lying between them. CDR3 DNA: TGTGCCAGCAGCAACACGCACCCGCGGCCCCAGCATTTT. It yields the protein CASSNTHPRPQHF.

This clone was observed once. The V call is TRBV4-2, the J call TRBJ2-7; no clear D gene. With 3 bases removed from V and 0 bases from J, the gap between germline ends came to 6 bases. The CDR3 consists of 13 residues. From germline, CDR1 is LGHNA and CDR2 YNFKEQ. The CDR3 here is CASSHPDSYEQYF. CDR3 nucleotide sequence: TGTGCCAGCAGCCATCCCGACTCCTACGAGCAGTACTTC.

The CDR3 is CASNPGQGLSYEQYF. The CDR3 DNA reads as TGCGCCAGCAACCCCGGACAGGGGCTTTCCTACGAGCAGTACTTC. The rearrangement links TRBV5-1 to TRBJ2-7, with 9 bases fitting TRBD1. V lost 6 bases, J lost 1 base, and 8 bases stayed unmatched. The CDR3 sequence is 15 residues long. Germline V gene lookup returns CDR1 SGHRS and CDR2 YFSETQ. The whole variable domain, filled in from reference TRBV5-1 and TRBJ2-7, reads KAGVTQTPRYLIKTRGQQVTLSCSPISGHRSVSWYQQTPGQGLQFLFEYFSETQRNKGNFPGRFSGRQFSNSRSEMNVSTLELGDSALYLCASNPGQGLSYEQYFGPGTRLTVT.

Sample share makes this clone medium-sized. The rearrangement links TRBV28 to TRBJ1-5; D might be TRBD1 (5 bases). There are 15 residues in the CDR3. From germline, CDR1 is MDHEN and CDR2 SYDVKM. V lost 2 bases to trimming and J lost 0 bases, with 8 bases between them. The CDR3 DNA follows: TGTGCCAGCAGTTTAATAGGGGATAGCAATCAGCCCCAGCATTTT. Protein sequence: CASSLIGDSNQPQHF.

This chain connects TRBV9 to TRBJ2-7, with a tentative D call TRBD1 (5 bases). The CDR3 loop spans 15 amino acids. Germline assignment: CDR1 SGDLS and CDR2 YYNGEE. With 2 bases removed from V and 4 bases from J, the gap between germline ends came to 16 bases. The CDR3 here is CASSVRTTKIYEQYF. CDR3 bases: TGTGCCAGCAGCGTTCGGACAACGAAGATATACGAGCAGTACTTC.

The rearrangement joins TRBV25-1 to TRBJ2-5, with TRBD1 identical over 7 bases. The CDR3 is made up of 17 amino acids. Per germline, CDR1 MGHDK and CDR2 SYGVNS. J gave up 4 bases and V 10 bases, and 21 bases lay outside the gene matches. The CDR3 nucleotides read TGTGCCACTACTCGCGAGGGGGCCTTAGATCGCGTAGAGACCCAGTACTTC. Amino acids: CATTREGALDRVETQYF. Full variable domain (remainder filled in from reference TRBV25-1 and TRBJ2-5): EADIYQTPRYLVIGTGKKITLECSQTMGHDKMYWYQQDPGMELHLIHYSYGVNSTEKGDLSSESTVSRIRTEHFPLTLESARPSHTSQYLCATTREGALDRVETQYFGPGTRLLVL.

The chain combines TRBV4-3 with TRBJ2-2, with 7 positions matching TRBD2. Germline loops: CDR1 LGHNA, CDR2 YSLEER. The length of the CDR3 is 16 residues. Germline trimming cut 0 bases from V and 5 bases from J; bases unmatched to any gene: 6. CDR3 nucleotides: TGCGCCAGCAGCCAAGAAACAGGCGGGGGAACCGGGGAGCTGTTTTTT. Translating it yields CASSQETGGGTGELFF.

The chain joins TRBV28 to TRBJ2-7; either TRBD1 or TRBD2 may supply D (6 bases each). The germline V gene has CDR1 MDHEN and CDR2 SYDVKM. V lost 7 bases and J lost 5, with 18 bases in between. The CDR3 is 14 amino acids. CDR3 in DNA: TGTGCCAGCAAGACGGGACTGACAGGCCACGAGCAGTACTTC. As protein: CASKTGLTGHEQYF.

The chain couples TRBV7-8 to TRBJ2-7; weak D call: TRBD2 (5 bases). The CDR3 runs 14 residues. Between the trimmed V and J ends, which lost 1 base and 4 bases, there was a span of 11 bases. Per germline, CDR1 SGHVS and CDR2 FQNEAQ. In nucleotides, the CDR3 is TGTGCCAGCAGCTTAGTAGCGCTTGGATACGAGCAGTACTTC. Its translation is CASSLVALGYEQYF.

Comment on this clone: Mismatch with germline at one junction end may stem from a read error. The genes are TRBV30 and TRBJ1-2; D unclear. Germline CDR1 and CDR2: GTSNPN and SVGIG (reference sequence). This CDR3 has 10 residues. This CDR3 is CAWRRYGCTF. The CDR3 nucleotides read TGTGCCTGGAGGAGATATGGCTGCACCTTC.

This chain links TRBV4-3 with TRBJ2-3, with D maybe TRBD2 (5 bases). The V gene lost 1 base and the J gene lost 4 bases, with 12 bases spanning the gap. This CDR3 is built from 15 residues. Per germline, CDR1 LGHNA and CDR2 YSLEER. The CDR3 protein is CASSQVPRAPDTQYF. CDR3 DNA: TGCGCCAGCAGCCAAGTGCCGAGGGCCCCAGATACGCAGTATTTT.

This clone appeared a single time. The genes are TRBV12-5 and TRBJ1-5; D not resolved. Germline CDR1 is LGHNT and CDR2 is FRNRAP. This CDR3 has 14 residues. Trimming took off 1 base at V and 6 bases at J, with 10 bases between the two ends. This chain's CDR3 is CASGLGSGTQPQHF. CDR3 nucleotide sequence: TGTGCTAGTGGTTTGGGTTCGGGTACTCAGCCCCAGCATTTT.

The chain uses TRBV2 and TRBJ2-7; 9 nucleotides agree with TRBD1. Germline V gene sequence: CDR1 SNHLY, CDR2 FYNNEI. Germline trimming cut 0 bases from V and 3 bases from J; bases unmatched to any gene: 15. The CDR3 covers 19 residues. The chain's CDR3 is CASSEAPLKTGGLGYEQYF. The CDR3 nucleotides are TGTGCCAGCAGTGAAGCACCCTTGAAAACAGGGGGCTTAGGCTACGAGCAGTACTTC.

The J gene is TRBJ1-2, the V gene TRBV6-5; D perhaps matches TRBD1 (6 bases). V lost 7 bases, J lost 8 bases, and 20 bases lay in between. Germline V lookup: CDR1 MNHEY, CDR2 SVGAGI. This CDR3 contains 14 residues. In DNA, the CDR3 is TGTGCCAGCACAGACACGGGGGGCGAAGGCGGCTACACCTTC. Translated, it gives CASTDTGGEGGYTF.

The V gene is TRBV30, the J gene TRBJ1-2; unclear D gene. Trimming pared 4 bases from V and 3 bases from J, leaving 15 bases between. CDR1 is GTSNPN and CDR2 is SVGIG in the germline V gene (reference sequence). CDR3 size: 14 residues. The CDR3 here is CAWIRPEMDYGYTF. For the CDR3, the DNA is TGTGCCTGGATTAGACCCGAGATGGACTATGGCTACACCTTC.